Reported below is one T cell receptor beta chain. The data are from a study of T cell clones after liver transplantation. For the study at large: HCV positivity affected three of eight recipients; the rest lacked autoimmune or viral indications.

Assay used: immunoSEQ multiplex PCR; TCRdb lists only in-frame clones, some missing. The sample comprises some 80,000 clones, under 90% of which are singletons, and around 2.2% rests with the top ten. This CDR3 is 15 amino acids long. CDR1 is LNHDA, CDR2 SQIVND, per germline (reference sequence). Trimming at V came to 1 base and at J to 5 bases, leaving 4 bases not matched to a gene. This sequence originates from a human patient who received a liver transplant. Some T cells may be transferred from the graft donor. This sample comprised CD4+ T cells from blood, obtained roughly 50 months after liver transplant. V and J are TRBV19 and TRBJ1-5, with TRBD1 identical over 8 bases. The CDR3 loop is CASSIGQGAYQPQHF. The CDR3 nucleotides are TGTGCCAGTAGTATAGGCCAGGGGGCTTATCAGCCCCAGCATTTT.